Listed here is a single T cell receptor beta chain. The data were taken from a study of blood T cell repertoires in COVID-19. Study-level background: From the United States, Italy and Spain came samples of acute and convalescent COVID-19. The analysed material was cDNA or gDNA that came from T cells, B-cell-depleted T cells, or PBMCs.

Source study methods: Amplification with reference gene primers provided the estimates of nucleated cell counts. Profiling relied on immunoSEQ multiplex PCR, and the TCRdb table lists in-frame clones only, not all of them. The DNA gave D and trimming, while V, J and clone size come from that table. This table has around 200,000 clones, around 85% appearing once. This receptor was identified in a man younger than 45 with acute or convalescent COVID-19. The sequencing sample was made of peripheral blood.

DNA of the CDR3: TGTGCCAGCAGTCGGGGGTCCTGGGCGACGTTCCCCCTCCACTTT. This translates into CASSRGSWATFPLHF. This rearrangement joins TRBV28 to TRBJ1-6; possible D gene TRBD1, 5 bases. The CDR3 runs 15 residues. Germline CDR1 MDHEN, CDR2 SYDVKM. Trimming cost V 5 bases and J 13 bases, with 21 bases left between them.